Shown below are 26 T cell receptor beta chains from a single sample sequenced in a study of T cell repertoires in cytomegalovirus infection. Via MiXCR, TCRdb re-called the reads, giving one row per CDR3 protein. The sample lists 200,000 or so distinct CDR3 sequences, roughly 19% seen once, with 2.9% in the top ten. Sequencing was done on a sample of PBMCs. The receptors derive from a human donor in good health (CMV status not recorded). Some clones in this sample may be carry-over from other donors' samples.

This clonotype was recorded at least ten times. The DNA of the CDR3 is TGTGCCAGCAGTTACTCCCCCGGATCTGGTGGGGCCAACGTCCTGACTTTC. As protein: CASSYSPGSGGANVLTF. J is TRBJ2-6 and V is TRBV6-5; no definite D call. Germline V CDR1 and CDR2: MNHEY, SVGAGI. V was clipped by 0 bases and J by 3 bases, with 12 bases between them. The CDR3 is 17 amino acids.

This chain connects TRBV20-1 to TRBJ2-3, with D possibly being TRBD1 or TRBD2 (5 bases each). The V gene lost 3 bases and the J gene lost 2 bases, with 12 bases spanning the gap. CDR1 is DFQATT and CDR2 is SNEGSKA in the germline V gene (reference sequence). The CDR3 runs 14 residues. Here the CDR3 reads CSASEGRHTDTQYF. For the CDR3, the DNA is TGCAGTGCTAGCGAGGGGAGACACACAGATACGCAGTATTTT.

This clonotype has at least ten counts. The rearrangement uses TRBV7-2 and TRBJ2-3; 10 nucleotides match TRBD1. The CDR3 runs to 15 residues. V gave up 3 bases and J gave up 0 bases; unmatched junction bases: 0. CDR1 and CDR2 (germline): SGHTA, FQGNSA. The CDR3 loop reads CASSLGQGSTDTQYF. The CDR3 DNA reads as TGTGCCAGCAGCTTGGGACAGGGGAGCACAGATACGCAGTATTTT.

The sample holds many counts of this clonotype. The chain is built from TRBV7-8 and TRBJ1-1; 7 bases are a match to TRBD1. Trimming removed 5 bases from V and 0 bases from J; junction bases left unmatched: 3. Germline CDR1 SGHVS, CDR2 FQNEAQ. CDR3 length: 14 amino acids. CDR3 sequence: CASSRRGMNTEAFF. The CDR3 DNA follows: TGTGCCAGCAGCCGCAGGGGGATGAACACTGAAGCTTTCTTT.

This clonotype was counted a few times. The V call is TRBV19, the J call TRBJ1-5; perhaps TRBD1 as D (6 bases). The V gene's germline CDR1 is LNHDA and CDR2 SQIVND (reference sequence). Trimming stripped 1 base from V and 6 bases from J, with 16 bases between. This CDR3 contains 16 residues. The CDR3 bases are TGTGCCAGTAGTATAGGGGCCGCGGGGGGCGGTCAGCCCCAGCATTTT. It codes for CASSIGAAGGGQPQHF.

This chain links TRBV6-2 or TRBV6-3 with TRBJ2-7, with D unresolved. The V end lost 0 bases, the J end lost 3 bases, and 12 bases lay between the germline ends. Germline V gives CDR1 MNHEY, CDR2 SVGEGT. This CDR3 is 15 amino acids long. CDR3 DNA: TGTGCCAGCAGTTACTCGAGCCAATCGGACTACGAGCAGTACTTC. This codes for CASSYSSQSDYEQYF.

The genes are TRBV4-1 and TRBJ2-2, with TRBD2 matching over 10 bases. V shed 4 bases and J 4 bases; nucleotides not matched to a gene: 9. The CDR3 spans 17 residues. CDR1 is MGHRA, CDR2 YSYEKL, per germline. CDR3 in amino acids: CASSLSSSGRATGELFF. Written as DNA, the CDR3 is TGCGCCAGCAGCCTATCCTCTAGCGGGAGAGCCACCGGGGAGCTGTTTTTT.

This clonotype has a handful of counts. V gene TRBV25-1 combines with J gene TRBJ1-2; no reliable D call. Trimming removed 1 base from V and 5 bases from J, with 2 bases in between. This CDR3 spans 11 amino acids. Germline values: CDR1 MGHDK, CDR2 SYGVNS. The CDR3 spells CASSELYGYTF. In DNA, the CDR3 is TGTGCCAGCAGTGAATTGTATGGCTACACCTTC.

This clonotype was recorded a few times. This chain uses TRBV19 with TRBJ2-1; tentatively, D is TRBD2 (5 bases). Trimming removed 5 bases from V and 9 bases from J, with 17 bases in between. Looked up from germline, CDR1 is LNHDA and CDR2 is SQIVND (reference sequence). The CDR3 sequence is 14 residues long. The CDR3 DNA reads TGTGCCAGTAGTTTGGACTTCGGTGGCGGTGAGCAGTTCTTC. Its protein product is CASSLDFGGGEQFF.

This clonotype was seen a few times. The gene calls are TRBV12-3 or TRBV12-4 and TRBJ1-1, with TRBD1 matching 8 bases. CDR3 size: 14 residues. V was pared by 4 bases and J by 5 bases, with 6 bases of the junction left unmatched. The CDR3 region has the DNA TGTGCCAGCAGTTCCAGGACAGGGATAACTGAAGCTTTCTTT. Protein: CASSSRTGITEAFF.

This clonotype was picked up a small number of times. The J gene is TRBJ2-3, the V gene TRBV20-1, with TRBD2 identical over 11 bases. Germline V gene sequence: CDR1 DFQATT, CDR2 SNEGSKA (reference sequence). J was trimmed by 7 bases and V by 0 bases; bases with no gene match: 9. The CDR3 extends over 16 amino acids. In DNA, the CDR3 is TGCAGTGCTAGAGACTCCACTAGCGGGAGTGGGTATACGCAGTATTTT. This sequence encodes CSARDSTSGSGYTQYF.

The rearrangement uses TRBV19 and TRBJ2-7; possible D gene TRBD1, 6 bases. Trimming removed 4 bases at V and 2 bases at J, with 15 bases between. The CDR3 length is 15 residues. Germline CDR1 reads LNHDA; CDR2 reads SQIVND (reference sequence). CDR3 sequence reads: CASSNPGTSTYEQYF. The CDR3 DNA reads TGTGCCAGTAGTAACCCCGGGACAAGTACCTACGAGCAGTACTTC. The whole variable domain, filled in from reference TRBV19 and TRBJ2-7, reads DGGITQSPKYLFRKEGQNVTLSCEQNLNHDAMYWYRQDPGQGLRLIYYSQIVNDFQKGDIAEGYSVSREKKESFPLTVTSAQKNPTAFYLCASSNPGTSTYEQYFGPGTRLTVT.

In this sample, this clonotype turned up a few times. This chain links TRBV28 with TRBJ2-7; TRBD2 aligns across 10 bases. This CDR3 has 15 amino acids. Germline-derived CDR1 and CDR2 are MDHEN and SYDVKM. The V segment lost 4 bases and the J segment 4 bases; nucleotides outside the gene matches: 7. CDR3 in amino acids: CASSSPAGGPYEQYF. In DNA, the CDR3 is TGTGCCAGCAGTTCCCCAGCGGGAGGGCCTTACGAGCAGTACTTC.

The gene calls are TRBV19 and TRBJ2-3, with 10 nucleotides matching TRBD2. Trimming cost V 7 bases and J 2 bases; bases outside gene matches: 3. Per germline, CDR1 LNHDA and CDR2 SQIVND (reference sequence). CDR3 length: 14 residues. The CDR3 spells CASKAGGHTDTQYF. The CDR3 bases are TGTGCCAGTAAAGCGGGAGGGCACACAGATACGCAGTATTTT.

CDR3: CASSLQGSMNTEAFF. In DNA, the CDR3 is TGTGCCAGCAGCTTGCAGGGTTCTATGAACACTGAAGCTTTCTTT. The chain employs TRBV5-4 and TRBJ1-1; D is perhaps TRBD1 (5 bases). Germline assignment: CDR1 SGHNT and CDR2 YYREEE (reference sequence). V dropped 1 base and J dropped 0 bases, with 10 bases sitting between them. This CDR3 contains 15 residues. The full variable domain, in which reference TRBV5-4 and TRBJ1-1 provide the parts outside the CDR3, is ETGVTQSPTHLIKTRGQQVTLRCSSQSGHNTVSWYQQALGQGPQFIFQYYREEENGRGNFPPRFSGLQFPNYSSELNVNALELDDSALYLCASSLQGSMNTEAFFGQGTRLTVV.

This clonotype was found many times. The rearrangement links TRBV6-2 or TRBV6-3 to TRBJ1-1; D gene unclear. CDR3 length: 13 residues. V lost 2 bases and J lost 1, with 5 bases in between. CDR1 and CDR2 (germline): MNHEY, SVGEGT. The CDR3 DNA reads TGTGCCAGCAGTTACATTGCGAACACTGAAGCTTTCTTT. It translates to CASSYIANTEAFF.

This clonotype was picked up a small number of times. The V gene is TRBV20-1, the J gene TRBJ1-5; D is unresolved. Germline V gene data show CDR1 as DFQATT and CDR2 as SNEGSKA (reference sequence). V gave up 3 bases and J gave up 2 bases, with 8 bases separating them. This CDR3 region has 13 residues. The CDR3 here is CSASQEGNQPQHF. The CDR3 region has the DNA TGCAGTGCTAGTCAGGAGGGCAATCAGCCCCAGCATTTT.

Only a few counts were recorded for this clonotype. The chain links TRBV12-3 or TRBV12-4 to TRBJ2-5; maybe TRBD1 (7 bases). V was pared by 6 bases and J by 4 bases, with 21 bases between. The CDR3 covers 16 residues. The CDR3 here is CASSSSDRAGRETQYF. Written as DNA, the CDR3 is TGTGCCAGCAGCTCGTCAGACAGGGCCGGGAGAGAGACCCAGTACTTC.

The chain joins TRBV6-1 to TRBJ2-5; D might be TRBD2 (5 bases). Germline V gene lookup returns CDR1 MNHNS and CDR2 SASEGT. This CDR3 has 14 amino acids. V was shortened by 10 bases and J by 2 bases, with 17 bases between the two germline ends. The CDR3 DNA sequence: TGTGCCACCCACCGGGATTCATTGCAAGAGACCCAGTACTTC. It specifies CATHRDSLQETQYF.

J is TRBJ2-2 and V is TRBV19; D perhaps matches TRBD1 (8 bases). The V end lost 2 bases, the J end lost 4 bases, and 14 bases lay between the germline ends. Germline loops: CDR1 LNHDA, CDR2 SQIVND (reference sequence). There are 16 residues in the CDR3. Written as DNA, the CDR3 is TGTGCCAGTAGTATAAGGACAGGGAGGGGCACCGGGGAGCTGTTTTTT. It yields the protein CASSIRTGRGTGELFF.

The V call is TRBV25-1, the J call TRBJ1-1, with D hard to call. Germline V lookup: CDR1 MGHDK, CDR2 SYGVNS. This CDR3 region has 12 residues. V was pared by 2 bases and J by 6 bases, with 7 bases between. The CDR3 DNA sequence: TGTGCCAGCAGTGAAGACACCCCTGAAGCTTTCTTT. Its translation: CASSEDTPEAFF.

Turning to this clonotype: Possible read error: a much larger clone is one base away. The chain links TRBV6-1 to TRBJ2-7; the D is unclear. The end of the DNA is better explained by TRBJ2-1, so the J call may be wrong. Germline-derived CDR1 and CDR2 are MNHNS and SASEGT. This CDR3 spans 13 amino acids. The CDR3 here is CASSEAGFYEQFF. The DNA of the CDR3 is TGTGCCAGCAGTGAAGCAGGATTCTACGAGCAGTTCTTC.

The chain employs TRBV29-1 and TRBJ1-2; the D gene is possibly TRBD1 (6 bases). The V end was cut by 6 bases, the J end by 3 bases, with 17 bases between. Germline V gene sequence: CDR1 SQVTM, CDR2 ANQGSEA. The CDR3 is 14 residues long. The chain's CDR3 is CSVDGTPLDYGYTF. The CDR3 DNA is TGCAGCGTGGACGGGACACCACTTGACTATGGCTACACCTTC.

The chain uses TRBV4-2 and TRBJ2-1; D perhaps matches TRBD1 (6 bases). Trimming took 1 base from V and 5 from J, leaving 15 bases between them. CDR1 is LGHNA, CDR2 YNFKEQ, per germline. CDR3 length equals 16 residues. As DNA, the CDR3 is TGTGCCAGCAGCCAAGTTGGGGGCTCGGCCCACAATGAGCAGTTCTTC. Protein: CASSQVGGSAHNEQFF.

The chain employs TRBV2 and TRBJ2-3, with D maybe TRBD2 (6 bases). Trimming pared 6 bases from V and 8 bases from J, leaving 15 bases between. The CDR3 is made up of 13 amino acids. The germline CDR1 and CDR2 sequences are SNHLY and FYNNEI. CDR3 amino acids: CASSHPGRATQYF. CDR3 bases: TGTGCCAGCAGCCACCCCGGGAGAGCTACGCAGTATTTT.

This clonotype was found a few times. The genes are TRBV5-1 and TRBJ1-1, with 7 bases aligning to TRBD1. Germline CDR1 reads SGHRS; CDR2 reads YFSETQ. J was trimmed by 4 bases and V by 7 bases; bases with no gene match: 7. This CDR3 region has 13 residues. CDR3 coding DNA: TGCGCCAGCTTCCCGGACAGGCTCACTGAAGCTTTCTTT. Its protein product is CASFPDRLTEAFF.